This T cell receptor (beta chain) was captured in a study of CD8 T cells in ankylosing spondylitis. Many counts were recorded for this clonotype. The antigen is undetermined. Quantitative 5'-RACE with molecular barcodes produced the TCR beta libraries. TCRdb independently ran MiXCR on the 5' RACE reads; one entry per CDR3 protein. The sample records some 9,400 distinct CDR3 sequences, roughly 6% being singletons. This CDR3 is built from 16 residues. The germline V and J ends were trimmed by 4 bases and 5 bases, with 18 bases remaining between them. In germline, CDR1 is SGDLS, CDR2 YYNGEE. Study observations and caveats: Seemingly characteristic of ankylosing spondylitis blood was a TCR beta motif consisting of roughly 8 highly homologous variants. Disease-linked clones were reportedly significantly enriched in matched ankylosing spondylitis synovial fluid.

The sample was blood, either unsorted or a sorted T cell fraction (not recorded which). V gene TRBV9 combines with J gene TRBJ2-2, with a tentative D call TRBD2 (7 bases). The sequence came from a female donor with ankylosing spondylitis or in good health (not recorded which). The CDR3 sequence is CASSNIRGGRTGELFF. In nucleotides, the CDR3 is TGTGCCAGCAGCAACATCAGGGGAGGGCGGACCGGGGAGCTGTTTTTT.